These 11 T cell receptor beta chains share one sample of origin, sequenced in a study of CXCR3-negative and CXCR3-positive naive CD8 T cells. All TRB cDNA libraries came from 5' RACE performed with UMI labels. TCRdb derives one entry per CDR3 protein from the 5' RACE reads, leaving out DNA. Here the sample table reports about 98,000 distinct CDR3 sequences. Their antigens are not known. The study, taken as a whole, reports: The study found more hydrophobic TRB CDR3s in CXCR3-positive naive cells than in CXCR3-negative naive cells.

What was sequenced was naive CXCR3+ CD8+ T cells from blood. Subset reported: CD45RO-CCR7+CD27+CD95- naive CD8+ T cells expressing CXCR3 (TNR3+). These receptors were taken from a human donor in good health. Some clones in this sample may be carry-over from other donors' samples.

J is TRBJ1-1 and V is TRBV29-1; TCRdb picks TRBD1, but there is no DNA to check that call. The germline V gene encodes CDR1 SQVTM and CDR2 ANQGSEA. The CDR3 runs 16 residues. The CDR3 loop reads CSVDRQGSSFPREAFF.

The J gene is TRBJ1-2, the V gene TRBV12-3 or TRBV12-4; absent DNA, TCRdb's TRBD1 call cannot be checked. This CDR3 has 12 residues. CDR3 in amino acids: CATGALIYGYTF.

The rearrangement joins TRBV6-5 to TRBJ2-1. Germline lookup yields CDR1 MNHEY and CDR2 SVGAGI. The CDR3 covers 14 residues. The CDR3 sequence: CASSYSNGYNEQFF.

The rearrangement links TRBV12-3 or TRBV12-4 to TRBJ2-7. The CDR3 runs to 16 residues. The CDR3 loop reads CASSLEEQGGPYEQYF.

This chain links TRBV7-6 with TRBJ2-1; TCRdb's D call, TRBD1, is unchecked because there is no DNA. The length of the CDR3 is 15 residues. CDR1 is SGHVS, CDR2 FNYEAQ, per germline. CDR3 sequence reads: CASSWDGSSYNEQFF. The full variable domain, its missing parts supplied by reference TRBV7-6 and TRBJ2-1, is GAGVSQSPRYKVTKRGQDVALRCDPISGHVSLYWYRQALGQGPEFLTYFNYEAQQDKSGLPNDRFSAERPEGSISTLTIQRTEQRDSAMYRCASSWDGSSYNEQFFGPGTRLTVL.

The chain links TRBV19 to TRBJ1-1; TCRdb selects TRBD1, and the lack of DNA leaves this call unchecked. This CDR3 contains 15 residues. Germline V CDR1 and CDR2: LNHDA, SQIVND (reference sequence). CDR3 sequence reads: CASSIGRGSWTEAFF. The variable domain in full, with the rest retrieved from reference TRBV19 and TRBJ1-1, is DGGITQSPKYLFRKEGQNVTLSCEQNLNHDAMYWYRQDPGQGLRLIYYSQIVNDFQKGDIAEGYSVSREKKESFPLTVTSAQKNPTAFYLCASSIGRGSWTEAFFGQGTRLTVV.

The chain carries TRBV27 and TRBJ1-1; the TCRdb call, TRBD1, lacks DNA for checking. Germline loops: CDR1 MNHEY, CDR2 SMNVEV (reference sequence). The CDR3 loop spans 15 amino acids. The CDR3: CASSAGTGGGTEAFF.

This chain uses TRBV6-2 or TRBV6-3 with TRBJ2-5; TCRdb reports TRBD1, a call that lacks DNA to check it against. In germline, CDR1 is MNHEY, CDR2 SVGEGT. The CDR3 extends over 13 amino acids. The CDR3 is CASSQGYQETQYF.

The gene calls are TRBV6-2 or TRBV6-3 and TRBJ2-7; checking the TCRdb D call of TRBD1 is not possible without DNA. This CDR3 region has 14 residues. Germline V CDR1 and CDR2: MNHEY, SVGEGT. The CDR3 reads CASSPWTASYEQYF.

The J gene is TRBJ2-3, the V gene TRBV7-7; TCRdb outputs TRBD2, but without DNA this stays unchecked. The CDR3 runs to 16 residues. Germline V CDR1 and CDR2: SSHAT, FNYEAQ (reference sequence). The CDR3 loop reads CASSSDPGLTMDTQYF.

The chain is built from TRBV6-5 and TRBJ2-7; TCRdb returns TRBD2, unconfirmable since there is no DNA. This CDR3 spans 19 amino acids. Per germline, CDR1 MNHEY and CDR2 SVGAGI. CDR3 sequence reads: CASSYSVGGTSGRVYEQYF.